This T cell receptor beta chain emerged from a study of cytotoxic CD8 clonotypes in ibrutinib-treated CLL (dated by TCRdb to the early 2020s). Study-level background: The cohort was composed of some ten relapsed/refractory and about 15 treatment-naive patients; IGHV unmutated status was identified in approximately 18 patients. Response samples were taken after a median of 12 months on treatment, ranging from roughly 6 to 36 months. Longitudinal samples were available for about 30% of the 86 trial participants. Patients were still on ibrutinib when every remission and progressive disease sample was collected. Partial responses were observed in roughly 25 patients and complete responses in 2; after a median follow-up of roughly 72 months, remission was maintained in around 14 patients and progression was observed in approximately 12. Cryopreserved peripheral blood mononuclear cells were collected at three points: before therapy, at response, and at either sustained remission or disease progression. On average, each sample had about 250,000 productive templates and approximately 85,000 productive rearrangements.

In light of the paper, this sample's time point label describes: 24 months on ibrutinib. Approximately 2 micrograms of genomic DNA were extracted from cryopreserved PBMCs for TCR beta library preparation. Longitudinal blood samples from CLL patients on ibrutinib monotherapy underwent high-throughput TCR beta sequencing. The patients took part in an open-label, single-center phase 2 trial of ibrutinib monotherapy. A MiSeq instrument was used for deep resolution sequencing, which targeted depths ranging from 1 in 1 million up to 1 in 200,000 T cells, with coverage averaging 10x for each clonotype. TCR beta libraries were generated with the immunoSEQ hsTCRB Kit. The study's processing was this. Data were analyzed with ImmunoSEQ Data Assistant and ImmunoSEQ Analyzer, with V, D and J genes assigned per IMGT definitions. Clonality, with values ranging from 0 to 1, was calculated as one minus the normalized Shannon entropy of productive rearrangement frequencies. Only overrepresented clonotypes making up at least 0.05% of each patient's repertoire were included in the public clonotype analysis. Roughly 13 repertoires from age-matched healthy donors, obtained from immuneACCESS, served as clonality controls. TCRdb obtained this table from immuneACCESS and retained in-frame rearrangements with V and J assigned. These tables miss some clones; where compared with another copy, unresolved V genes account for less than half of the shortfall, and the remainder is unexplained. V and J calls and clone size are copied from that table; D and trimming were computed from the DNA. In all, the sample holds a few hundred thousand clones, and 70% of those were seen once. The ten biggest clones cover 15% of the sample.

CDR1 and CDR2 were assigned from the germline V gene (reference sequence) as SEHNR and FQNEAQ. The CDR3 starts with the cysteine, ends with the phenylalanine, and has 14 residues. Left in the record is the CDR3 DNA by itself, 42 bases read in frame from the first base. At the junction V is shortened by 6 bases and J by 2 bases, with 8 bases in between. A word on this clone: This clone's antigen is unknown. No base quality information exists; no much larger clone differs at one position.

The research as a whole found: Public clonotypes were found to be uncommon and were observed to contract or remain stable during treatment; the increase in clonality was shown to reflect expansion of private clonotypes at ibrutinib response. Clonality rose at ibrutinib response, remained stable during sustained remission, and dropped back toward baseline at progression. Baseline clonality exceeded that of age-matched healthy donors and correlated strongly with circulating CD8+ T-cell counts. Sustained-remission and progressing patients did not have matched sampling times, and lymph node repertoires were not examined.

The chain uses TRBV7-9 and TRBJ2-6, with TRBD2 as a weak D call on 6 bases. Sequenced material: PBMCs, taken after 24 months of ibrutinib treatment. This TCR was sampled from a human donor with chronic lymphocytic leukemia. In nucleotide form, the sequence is TGTGCCAGCAGTTGGGGGGCTGGGGCCAACGTCCTGACTTTC. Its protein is CASSWGAGANVLTF. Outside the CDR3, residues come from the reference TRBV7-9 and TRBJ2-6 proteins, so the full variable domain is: DTGVSQNPRHKITKRGQNVTFRCDPISEHNRLYWYRQTLGQGPEFLTYFQNEAQLEKSRLLSDRFSAERPKGSFSTLEIQRTEQGDSAMYLCASSWGAGANVLTFGAGSRLTVL.